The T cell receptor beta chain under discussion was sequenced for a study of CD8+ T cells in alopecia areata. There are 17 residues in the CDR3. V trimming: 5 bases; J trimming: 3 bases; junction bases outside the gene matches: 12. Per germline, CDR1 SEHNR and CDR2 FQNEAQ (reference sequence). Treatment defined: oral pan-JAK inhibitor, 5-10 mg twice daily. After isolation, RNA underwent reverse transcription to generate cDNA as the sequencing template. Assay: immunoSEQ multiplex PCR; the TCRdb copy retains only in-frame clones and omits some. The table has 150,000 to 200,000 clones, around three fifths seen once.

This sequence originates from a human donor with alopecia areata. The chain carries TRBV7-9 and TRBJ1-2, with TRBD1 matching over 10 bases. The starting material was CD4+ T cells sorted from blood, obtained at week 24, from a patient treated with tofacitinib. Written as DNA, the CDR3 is TGTGCCAGCAGCCCTACCTACCGGGACAGGGGCGACTATGGCTACACCTTC. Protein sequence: CASSPTYRDRGDYGYTF.